Listed below are T cell receptor beta chains from one sample, sequenced in a study of OX40 agonist ivuxolimab in advanced cancers. Sequenced by immunoSEQ multiplex PCR; TCRdb stores in-frame clones only, minus some. This repertoire shows about 19,000 clones, around two thirds found once; its top ten account for more than 9.5%. The sequencing here drew on CD4+ or CD8+ T cells sorted from blood, taken in a trial of the OX40 agonist ivuxolimab. The source of these receptors is an adult with an advanced solid tumor such as melanoma, head and neck, liver or kidney cancer. The CDR3 runs from the conserved cysteine through the conserved F or W. The order of the fields is CDR3 length, J gene, V gene, CDR3 protein.

CDR3 length: 16
J gene: TRBJ1-4
V gene: TRBV28
CDR3 protein: CASSLEQGGSNEKLFF

CDR3 length: 13
J gene: TRBJ2-1
V gene: TRBV7-9
CDR3 protein: CASSPRGYNEQFF

CDR3 length: 14
J gene: TRBJ2-7
V gene: TRBV27
CDR3 protein: CASSQGSSPREQYF

CDR3 length: 8
J gene: TRBJ2-5
V gene: TRBV3-2
CDR3 protein: CASFPSYF

CDR3 length: 14
J gene: -
V gene: TRBV10-3
CDR3 protein: CAISEPGGWETQYF

CDR3 length: 13
J gene: TRBJ2-7
V gene: TRBV27
CDR3 protein: CASSQGLAYEQYF

CDR3 length: 15
J gene: TRBJ2-2
V gene: TRBV6-4
CDR3 protein: CASSLDPEGTGELFF

CDR3 length: 16
J gene: TRBJ2-1
V gene: TRBV11-2
CDR3 protein: CASSFLNTKRGNEQFF

CDR3 length: 13
J gene: TRBJ2-7
V gene: TRBV28
CDR3 protein: CASSLARGYEQYF

CDR3 length: 15
J gene: TRBJ2-1
V gene: TRBV6-4
CDR3 protein: CASSPGTSGYNEQFF

CDR3 length: 15
J gene: TRBJ2-1
V gene: TRBV4-2
CDR3 protein: CASSQLAGGNNEQFF

CDR3 length: 13
J gene: TRBJ2-5
V gene: TRBV19
CDR3 protein: CASGTGGRETQYF

CDR3 length: 15
J gene: TRBJ2-1
V gene: TRBV27
CDR3 protein: CASSWELAAINEQFF

CDR3 length: 14
J gene: TRBJ2-1
V gene: TRBV6-1
CDR3 protein: CASSDLGTANEQFF

CDR3 length: 17
J gene: TRBJ2-5
V gene: TRBV7-9
CDR3 protein: CASSIGLAGGLKETQYF

CDR3 length: 11
J gene: TRBJ2-3
V gene: TRBV13
CDR3 protein: CASSLGHTQYF

CDR3 length: 15
J gene: TRBJ2-7
V gene: TRBV2
CDR3 protein: CASSEAPDSSYEQYF

CDR3 length: 16
J gene: TRBJ2-1
V gene: TRBV2
CDR3 protein: CASRDLSGSAYNEQFF

CDR3 length: 13
J gene: TRBJ2-7
V gene: TRBV5-6
CDR3 protein: CASSFGGSYEQYF

CDR3 length: 17
J gene: TRBJ2-3
V gene: TRBV6-4
CDR3 protein: CASSDSWTSGGPDTQYF

CDR3 length: 15
J gene: TRBJ2-5
V gene: TRBV5-1
CDR3 protein: CASSPWTSGQETQYF

CDR3 length: 16
J gene: TRBJ1-2
V gene: TRBV7-8
CDR3 protein: CAISRRSDGDNYGYTF

CDR3 length: 14
J gene: TRBJ2-5
V gene: TRBV5-1
CDR3 protein: CASSAGTGKETQYF

CDR3 length: 13
J gene: TRBJ2-7
V gene: TRBV6-1
CDR3 protein: CASRETGSYEQYF

CDR3 length: 13
J gene: TRBJ1-1
V gene: TRBV27
CDR3 protein: CASRRGADTEAFF